The subject of this entry is one TCR beta chain. This record belongs to a study of blood T cell repertoires in COVID-19. Study at large: Whether acute or convalescent, the COVID-19 samples came from the United States, Italy and Spain.

The method was immunoSEQ multiplex PCR; TCRdb's version includes in-frame clones alone and lacks a portion of them. The data hold around 200,000 clones, with roughly 88% observed a single time. Germline assignment: CDR1 SGHNT and CDR2 YENEEA. Trimming took off 3 bases at V and 2 bases at J, with 15 bases between the two ends. The CDR3 extends over 16 amino acids. What was sequenced was PBMCs or T cells enriched from blood (not recorded which). The rearrangement joins TRBV11-3 to TRBJ2-3, with D tentatively TRBD1 (6 bases). The receptor was derived from a man in his forties with acute COVID-19. The CDR3 nucleotides are TGTGCCAGCAGCTTCCCCCGGGACACCTCCACAGATACGCAGTATTTT. It encodes CASSFPRDTSTDTQYF.